This T cell receptor beta chain originates from a study of cytomegalovirus exposure and HLA in healthy donors. The study, taken as a whole, reports: A later analysis appeared to link common viral pathogens to several of the most significant clusters. Cytomegalovirus association was assigned to some 160 TCR beta chains.

CDR1 is GTSNPN and CDR2 is SVGIG in the germline V gene (reference sequence). V was cut by 6 bases and J by 7 bases, with 12 bases left in between. The CDR3 has 11 residues. Researchers ran the PCR with 60 Vbeta and 13 Jbeta primers. Sequencing was performed with immunoSEQ multiplex PCR; in TCRdb, only in-frame clones are kept and a portion is missing. The profile shows over 150,000 clones, 79% of them singletons. This clone was counted once. The antigen remains undetermined. The sample comprised PBMCs. The rearrangement uses TRBV30 and TRBJ1-2; weak D call: TRBD1 (5 bases). The clonotype comes from a girl aged 5-17 years in good health and CMV-seropositive. The CDR3 DNA is TGTGCCTGTCCCGAAGACAGTGGCTACACCTTC. Translating gives CACPEDSGYTF.